Following are 24 T cell receptor beta chains from one sample sequenced in a study of identical twins. Via MiXCR, TCRdb re-called the 5' RACE reads, giving one row per CDR3 protein. The repertoire holds a few hundred thousand distinct CDR3 sequences, with 18% as singletons. The material sequenced was naive T cells sorted from blood. These TCRs come from a man aged 50 or older in good health.

This clonotype was found a few times. This chain joins TRBV6-1 and TRBJ1-4, with 8 bases lining up with TRBD1. V gave up 6 bases and J gave up 7 bases; unmatched junction bases: 7. CDR1 and CDR2 from the germline V gene are MNHNS and SASEGT. The CDR3 runs to 14 residues. The CDR3 DNA is TGTGCCAGCAGGAAGACAGGGGTTACTGAAAAACTGTTTTTT. This sequence encodes CASRKTGVTEKLFF.

The chain uses TRBV7-6 and TRBJ1-4, with 9 bases that match TRBD1. The CDR3 runs 14 residues. Germline CDR1 SGHVS, CDR2 FNYEAQ. V lost 1 base to trimming and J lost 8 bases; unmatched junction nucleotides: 2. The CDR3 loop reads CASSLGTGVEKLFF. CDR3 in DNA: TGTGCCAGCAGCTTAGGGACAGGGGTAGAAAAACTGTTTTTT. Full variable domain (remainder filled in from reference TRBV7-6 and TRBJ1-4): GAGVSQSPRYKVTKRGQDVALRCDPISGHVSLYWYRQALGQGPEFLTYFNYEAQQDKSGLPNDRFSAERPEGSISTLTIQRTEQRDSAMYRCASSLGTGVEKLFFGSGTQLSVL.

This chain uses TRBV7-2 with TRBJ2-7; TRBD1 agrees at 9 bases. Germline values: CDR1 SGHTA, CDR2 FQGNSA. The CDR3 runs to 13 residues. The V segment lost 5 bases and the J segment 6 bases; nucleotides outside the gene matches: 5. The CDR3 sequence: CASSPRQGGEQYF. The DNA for the CDR3 is TGTGCCAGCAGCCCTAGACAGGGGGGCGAGCAGTACTTC.

This clonotype was counted only a few times. The rearrangement links TRBV5-1 to TRBJ2-1; TRBD2 matches 8 bases. This CDR3 is built from 15 residues. V lost 4 bases and J lost 5; bases outside the gene matches: 8. Germline CDR1 and CDR2: SGHRS and YFSETQ. The CDR3 here is CASSTGLVPNNEQFF. The CDR3 DNA reads as TGCGCCAGCAGCACGGGACTAGTCCCCAACAATGAGCAGTTCTTC.

This rearrangement joins TRBV28 to TRBJ2-7; tentative D call: TRBD2 (6 bases). This CDR3 spans 13 amino acids. Germline values: CDR1 MDHEN, CDR2 SYDVKM. Trimming shortened V by 7 bases and J by 1 base, and 11 bases separated the two germline ends. This chain's CDR3 is CASTLGGSYEQYF. The CDR3, as DNA: TGTGCCAGCACGCTGGGGGGTTCCTACGAGCAGTACTTC.

The CDR3 nucleotides read TGTGCCACCAGTGATATGTCAGGAACCCAGCGGGGACTACAAAATGAGCAGTTCTTC. Translating it yields CATSDMSGTQRGLQNEQFF. V is TRBV24-1 and J is TRBJ2-1; TRBD2 agrees at 7 bases. Germline trimming cut 3 bases from V and 7 bases from J; bases unmatched to any gene: 20. The CDR3 extends over 19 amino acids. Germline CDR1 KGHDR, CDR2 SFDVKD.

The chain recombines TRBV6-2 or TRBV6-3 with TRBJ1-5; perhaps TRBD1 as D (5 bases). Germline values: CDR1 MNHEY, CDR2 SVGEGT. The CDR3 length is 14 residues. The V gene lost 2 bases and the J gene lost 5 bases, with 10 bases spanning the gap. The CDR3 loop is CASSYGQGYQPQHF. CDR3 bases: TGTGCCAGCAGTTACGGGCAGGGCTATCAGCCCCAGCATTTT.

This clonotype was observed at least ten times. The rearrangement links TRBV29-1 to TRBJ1-1, with D uncertain. CDR1 SQVTM and CDR2 ANQGSEA come from the germline V gene. The germline V and J ends were trimmed by 2 bases and 7 bases, with 11 bases remaining between them. The CDR3 loop spans 12 amino acids. The CDR3 DNA reads as TGCAGCGTTGAAAGACTTTTTGGTGAAGCTTTCTTT. Protein sequence: CSVERLFGEAFF.

This clonotype was counted a few times. The V call is TRBV20-1, the J call TRBJ2-3, with D maybe TRBD2 (7 bases). The CDR3 contains 13 residues. The germline CDR1 and CDR2 sequences are DFQATT and SNEGSKA (reference sequence). Trimming took 4 bases from V and 5 from J, leaving 13 bases between them. Written as DNA, the CDR3 is TGCAGTGCTACCACGGGGGGCGGAGATACGCAGTATTTT. It is translated as CSATTGGGDTQYF.

This clonotype was found once. The rearrangement links TRBV20-1 to TRBJ2-3; D possibly corresponds to TRBD2 (5 bases). In germline, CDR1 is DFQATT, CDR2 SNEGSKA (reference sequence). Trimming removed 1 base from V and 6 bases from J, with 11 bases in between. The CDR3 length is 13 residues. The CDR3 coding sequence is TGCAGTGCTAGAGGAGGGTCGAAGGATACGCAGTATTTT. Translated, it gives CSARGGSKDTQYF.

This clonotype was seen only a few times. V gene TRBV5-6 combines with J gene TRBJ2-2; 7 nucleotides agree with TRBD2. The CDR3 is made up of 15 amino acids. Trimming took 3 bases from V and 7 from J; bases not matched to a gene: 9. Germline V gene data show CDR1 as SGHDT and CDR2 as YYEEEE. In DNA, the CDR3 is TGTGCCAGCAGCTATGGGGGAGGGCCCATCGGGGAGCTGTTTTTT. It yields the protein CASSYGGGPIGELFF.

This clonotype showed up many times. CDR3 residues: CASTSYRLDTEAFF. The CDR3 coding sequence is TGTGCCAGCACCTCTTACAGGTTGGACACTGAAGCTTTCTTT. The rearrangement uses TRBV12-3 or TRBV12-4 and TRBJ1-1; perhaps TRBD1 as D (5 bases). CDR3 length: 14 residues. V was pared by 7 bases and J by 3 bases, with 15 bases between.

The V and J genes are TRBV20-1 and TRBJ2-1; the D gene is possibly TRBD2 (5 bases). CDR3 length equals 15 residues. V lost 0 bases and J 4 bases, leaving 13 bases between the germline ends. Germline V gene sequence: CDR1 DFQATT, CDR2 SNEGSKA (reference sequence). CDR3 residues: CSARDRRTPYNEQFF. The DNA of the CDR3 is TGCAGTGCTAGAGATCGGAGGACTCCTTACAATGAGCAGTTCTTC.

In this sample, this clonotype turned up a few times. This chain uses TRBV29-1 with TRBJ2-3, with D possibly being TRBD2 (6 bases). The V gene's germline CDR1 is SQVTM and CDR2 ANQGSEA. The CDR3 is 14 amino acids. The germline V and J ends were trimmed by 3 bases and 4 bases, with 14 bases remaining between them. The CDR3 spells CSVEGRLAADTQYF. The CDR3 nucleotides read TGCAGCGTTGAGGGGAGGCTCGCCGCAGATACGCAGTATTTT.

A remark on this clonotype: A much larger clone lies a single base off, so this may be a read error. The V call is TRBV5-1, the J call TRBJ2-7, with D perhaps TRBD1 (6 bases). Germline V gene sequence: CDR1 SGHRS, CDR2 YFSETQ. The CDR3 sequence is 15 residues long. CDR3 DNA sequence: TGCACCAGCAGCTTGGACAGCCAGAAATCCTACGAGCAGTACTTC. Its protein product is CTSSLDSQKSYEQYF.

The V and J genes are TRBV7-2 and TRBJ2-1, with no clear D. Between the trimmed V and J ends, which lost 5 bases and 4 bases, there was a span of 12 bases. Germline CDR1 and CDR2: SGHTA and FQGNSA. The CDR3 length is 14 residues. CDR3 coding DNA: TGTGCCAGCAGCCCTCTGGGTCCATACAATGAGCAGTTCTTC. Translated: CASSPLGPYNEQFF.

There are many counts of this clonotype. The rearrangement uses TRBV29-1 and TRBJ2-7; 9 positions match TRBD1. This CDR3 has 15 residues. Germline assignment: CDR1 SQVTM and CDR2 ANQGSEA. The V segment lost 5 bases and the J segment 0 bases; nucleotides outside the gene matches: 8. CDR3 loop: CSVLTGGPLSYEQYF. The CDR3 nucleotides read TGCAGCGTTCTAACAGGGGGCCCCCTCTCCTACGAGCAGTACTTC.

This clonotype showed up many times. The gene calls are TRBV20-1 and TRBJ2-2; a possible D gene is TRBD2 (5 bases). The germline V gene encodes CDR1 DFQATT and CDR2 SNEGSKA (reference sequence). The CDR3 is 15 amino acids. The germline V and J ends were trimmed by 1 base and 4 bases, with 13 bases remaining between them. CDR3 sequence (DNA): TGCAGTGCTAGAGTTCCCGCCGGGGTCACCGGGGAGCTGTTTTTT. The encoded protein is CSARVPAGVTGELFF.

There are many counts of this clonotype. The V gene is TRBV29-1, the J gene TRBJ2-7; 11 bases match TRBD1. V lost 2 bases and J lost 9; bases outside the gene matches: 6. This CDR3 contains 13 residues. CDR1 and CDR2 from the germline V gene are SQVTM and ANQGSEA. CDR3 nucleotide sequence: TGCAGCGTTGAACGCCCGGGACAGGGGGGGCAGTACTTC. Its translation: CSVERPGQGGQYF.

V and J are TRBV7-9 and TRBJ2-5, with TRBD1 matching over 9 bases. Germline CDR1 reads SEHNR; CDR2 reads FQNEAQ (reference sequence). V lost 3 bases, J lost 2 bases, and 4 bases stayed unmatched. The length of the CDR3 is 15 residues. The CDR3 nucleotides are TGTGCCAGCAGCTTTCAGGACAGGGGACAAGAGACCCAGTACTTC. Encoded protein: CASSFQDRGQETQYF.

The chain recombines TRBV6-1 with TRBJ1-6; tentatively, D is TRBD1 (5 bases). Per the germline V gene, CDR1 is MNHNS and CDR2 is SASEGT. Trimming removed 2 bases at V and 8 bases at J, with 10 bases between. The length of the CDR3 is 14 residues. CDR3 sequence (DNA): TGTGCCAGCAGTGAACAGGGAATCTATTCACCCCTCCACTTT. It encodes CASSEQGIYSPLHF.

This clonotype was recorded a few times. The chain is built from TRBV28 and TRBJ2-5; D may correspond to TRBD1 or TRBD2 (5 bases each). Trimming took off 5 bases at V and 7 bases at J, with 17 bases between the two ends. CDR1 and CDR2 from the germline V gene are MDHEN and SYDVKM. CDR3 length: 14 amino acids. The CDR3 nucleotides read TGTGCCAGCAGTCTCTCCGGGGCCCGAGGGACCCAGTACTTC. Its protein product is CASSLSGARGTQYF.

CDR3 sequence reads: CSAPKTTGTGKANEQFF. The CDR3 DNA sequence: TGCAGTGCCCCAAAAACCACCGGGACAGGGAAAGCCAATGAGCAGTTCTTC. The chain carries TRBV20-1 and TRBJ2-1; TRBD1 matches at 9 bases. There are 17 residues in the CDR3. The junction had 18 bases not matched to a gene; V was cut back by 6 bases and J by 6 bases. Germline loops: CDR1 DFQATT, CDR2 SNEGSKA (reference sequence).

This clonotype was counted only a few times. The chain carries TRBV5-1 and TRBJ2-1, with D maybe TRBD1 (7 bases). Trimming took 4 bases from V and 0 from J, leaving 11 bases between them. CDR1 is SGHRS, CDR2 YFSETQ, per germline. CDR3 length: 15 residues. The CDR3 reads CASSGGGASYNEQFF. CDR3 in DNA: TGCGCCAGCAGCGGAGGGGGCGCCTCCTACAATGAGCAGTTCTTC. Full variable domain (remainder filled in from reference TRBV5-1 and TRBJ2-1): KAGVTQTPRYLIKTRGQQVTLSCSPISGHRSVSWYQQTPGQGLQFLFEYFSETQRNKGNFPGRFSGRQFSNSRSEMNVSTLELGDSALYLCASSGGGASYNEQFFGPGTRLTVL.